Below, one T cell receptor beta chain is given with its context. Its antigen is still unknown. This entry is derived from a study of cytomegalovirus exposure and HLA in healthy donors. About the study: A later analysis reported the 120 or so validation repertoires used the same platform as the approximately 660 first-cohort repertoires.

Study-wide results and limits: Among TCR beta chains, those listed as cytomegalovirus-associated numbered about 160.

Assay used: immunoSEQ multiplex PCR; TCRdb lists only in-frame clones, some missing. The data hold some 230,000 clones, with around 90% observed a single time. The V segment lost 3 bases and the J segment 0 bases; nucleotides outside the gene matches: 3. CDR1 LNHDA and CDR2 SQIVND come from the germline V gene (reference sequence). The CDR3 covers 16 residues. V usage is TRBV19 and J usage is TRBJ2-5, with 11 positions matching TRBD2. The receptor was isolated from a woman between 18 and 29 years old in good health and CMV-seronegative. Sequencing input: PBMCs. CDR3 amino acids: CASSIASGRYQETQYF. CDR3 coding DNA: TGTGCCAGTAGTATCGCTAGCGGGAGGTACCAAGAGACCCAGTACTTC.